These T cell receptor beta chains were read from a single sample in a study of blood T cell repertoires in COVID-19. Data came from immunoSEQ multiplex PCR; TCRdb stores just in-frame clones and leaves some out. The repertoire consists of 200,000 to 250,000 clones, with about 87% occurring once and the leading ten covering roughly 3%. Input material: peripheral blood. These TCRs come from a man aged 55 to 70 with acute or convalescent COVID-19. Both conserved end residues are part of each CDR3. A D gene is named only where the DNA matches it firmly. Where a row states a size, it is once, few, many or the class of an expanded clone; other rows omit it.

CDR3 protein,CDR3 DNA,V gene,clone size,J gene,D gene
CASSEMLGYTF,TGTGCCAGCAGTGAAATGTTAGGCTACACCTTC,TRBV6-1,NA,TRBJ1-2,NA
CASSQATSEDTQYF,TGTGCCAGCAGCCAAGCTACTAGCGAGGATACGCAGTATTTT,TRBV4-2,NA,TRBJ2-3,TRBD2
CASRFDSYSGNTIYF,TGTGCCAGCCGGTTCGACAGCTACTCTGGAAACACCATATATTTT,TRBV6-5,NA,TRBJ1-3,NA
CASGLIGGRVGTEAFF,TGTGCTAGTGGTTTGATCGGGGGGAGGGTTGGCACTGAAGCTTTCTTT,TRBV12-5,NA,TRBJ1-1,NA
CASSPIVGTRNSPLHF,TGTGCCAGCAGCCCCATTGTTGGGACAAGGAATTCACCCCTCCACTTT,TRBV7-8,NA,TRBJ1-6,NA
CASSPDRAYEQYF,TGTGCCAGTAGTCCCGACAGGGCCTACGAGCAGTACTTC,TRBV19,NA,TRBJ2-7,TRBD1
CASGTLLQETQYF,TGTGCCAGCGGCACACTACTACAAGAGACCCAGTACTTC,TRBV6-5,NA,TRBJ2-5,NA
CASYPTGEGNQPQHF,TGTGCCAGCTATCCGACAGGGGAGGGCAATCAGCCCCAGCATTTT,TRBV28,few,TRBJ1-5,TRBD1
CASSPTLAGGRETQYF,TGTGCCAGCAGCCCCACGCTAGCGGGGGGGCGAGAGACCCAGTACTTC,TRBV7-7,NA,TRBJ2-5,TRBD2
CASRRTAMNTEAFF,TGTGCCAGCAGACGAACAGCAATGAACACTGAAGCTTTCTTT,TRBV11-2,NA,TRBJ1-1,NA
CSVHILNTEAFF,TGCAGCGTTCACATACTGAACACTGAAGCTTTCTTT,TRBV29-1,NA,TRBJ1-1,NA
CASSEGPTYEQYF,TGTGCCAGCAGTGAAGGGCCGACCTACGAGCAGTACTTC,TRBV6-1,NA,TRBJ2-7,NA
CASSLGRGDEQYF,TGTGCCAGCAGCTTGGGCAGGGGTGACGAGCAGTACTTC,TRBV5-6,NA,TRBJ2-7,NA
CASSQDYPEKLFF,TGCGCCAGCAGCCAAGATTATCCGGAAAAACTGTTTTTT,TRBV4-1,few,TRBJ1-4,NA
CASSYSGTNNEQFF,TGTGCCAGCAGTTACAGCGGGACTAACAATGAGCAGTTCTTC,TRBV6-5,NA,TRBJ2-1,TRBD2
CASSGPRGALNTEAFF,TGTGCCAGCAGCGGCCCCCGGGGGGCCCTGAACACTGAAGCTTTCTTT,TRBV7-2,NA,TRBJ1-1,NA
CASSLAGIPSNQPQHF,TGTGCCAGCAGCTTAGCGGGCATACCTAGCAATCAGCCCCAGCATTTT,TRBV7-2,NA,TRBJ1-5,NA
CASRAIQGGGTEAFF,TGTGCCAGCAGGGCAATTCAGGGAGGGGGCACTGAAGCTTTCTTT,TRBV2,NA,TRBJ1-1,NA
CSVGTGTGEFRTEAFF,TGCAGCGTCGGGACCGGGACAGGGGAGTTTCGCACTGAAGCTTTCTTT,TRBV29-1,NA,TRBJ1-1,TRBD1
CASSLVTSGGPTDTQYF,TGTGCCAGCAGCTTAGTCACTAGCGGGGGCCCCACAGATACGCAGTATTTT,TRBV11-3,NA,TRBJ2-3,TRBD2
CASASGLAGVRVDTQYF,TGTGCCAGCGCTTCGGGGCTAGCGGGGGTCCGGGTGGATACGCAGTATTTT,TRBV7-9,once,TRBJ2-3,TRBD2
CASSRTSGGNTQYF,TGTGCCAGCAGCCGGACTAGCGGGGGGAATACGCAGTATTTT,TRBV27,NA,TRBJ2-3,TRBD2
CASSLSGDNSPLHF,TGCGCCAGCAGCTTGTCGGGGGATAATTCACCCCTCCACTTT,TRBV5-1,NA,TRBJ1-6,NA
CASRTGGNTEAFF,TGCGCCAGCCGGACAGGGGGGAACACTGAAGCTTTCTTT,TRBV5-1,NA,TRBJ1-1,TRBD1
CASGPLSSGANVLTF,TGTGCCAGCGGCCCCCTCTCTAGTGGGGCCAACGTCCTGACTTTC,TRBV27,NA,TRBJ2-6,NA
CASSRDRRYTF,TGTGCCAGCAGCCGAGACAGGCGCTACACCTTC,TRBV28,NA,TRBJ1-2,NA